The T cell receptor (beta chain) under discussion was sequenced for a study of T cell responses to AZD1222 COVID-19 vaccine listed by TCRdb under 2021. The study in broad terms: AZD1222 recipients given second doses at about 4 weeks or at about 12 weeks were pooled, since spike-specific TCR depth and breadth were not found to differ between the two schedules. A total of 230 to 250 trial participants underwent TCR sequencing, of whom around 200 received two doses of AZD1222 and some 26 received two doses of the MenACWY control vaccine. Trial participants were enrolled by age into subgroups of 18-55, 56-69 and 70-plus years, and around 150, 28 and 57 TCR-sequenced participants, respectively, were included in these subgroups.

Overall study results and their limits: The 56-69-year group was small, and its depth increase did not reach significance, likely because of low power. The whole spike protein was spanned by vaccine-associated CD4 TCRs, and dominant responses were seen in regions 160-218 and 743-854. Most participants were white British and females outnumbered males, and the authors suggested that clonal diversity may have been underestimated. Because no day 14 peak-response samples were available, repertoires were characterized only after the peak T cell response. Nearly half of unique spike-specific TCRs reportedly recognized epitopes outside regions mutated in the B.1.351 and B.1.1.7 variants. Only five to seven AZD1222 recipients were SARS-CoV-2 seropositive at baseline, limiting conclusions about previously exposed vaccinees. After two AZD1222 doses, spike-specific TCR breadth and depth were significantly higher than at day 0 and than in MenACWY recipients.

The CDR3 regions of human TCRbeta chains were analyzed by immunosequencing. In the paper's pipeline: TCRs in the repertoires were matched against a reference library of SARS-CoV-2-specific TCRs that had been generated with the MIRA antigen-specificity platform. Breadth was defined as the fraction of unique TCRs that were SARS-CoV-2-associated, and depth was defined as the fraction of total T cells that were SARS-CoV-2-associated. Using the MIRA data, each spike-specific TCR was assigned both to the spike region to which the TCR was reactive and to a CD4 or CD8 class. Log10-transformed breadth and depth values were compared by one-way ANOVA with Sidak's multiple comparisons tests. TCRdb obtained this table from immuneACCESS and retained in-frame rearrangements with V and J assigned. These tables miss some clones; where compared with another copy, unresolved V genes account for less than half of the shortfall, and the remainder is unexplained. V, J and clone size derive from that table, while D and trimming were established from the DNA sequence. The sample table records approximately 180,000 clones; approximately 92% of these occur just once. Of the sample, about 10% falls within the top ten clones.

Of note for this clone: Its binding antigen is unknown. No much larger clone is present one base from it, and per-base qualities are unavailable.

What the time point label conveys for this sample: baseline before first vaccination. Vaccinee samples came from UK trials COV001 and COV002, including a single-blind randomized controlled phase 2/3 trial of AZD1222 (ChAdOx1 nCoV-19) in healthy adults. For TCRbeta chain sequencing, PBMC samples were collected from trial participants at day 0 and at day 28 after the second dose. Relative to germline, V is 0 bases shorter and J is 0 bases shorter, with 6 bases between their ends. Including the terminal cysteine and phenylalanine, the CDR3 comprises 14 residues. Only the CDR3 region is kept as DNA, spanning 42 bases read in frame from base 1. CDR1 is given as SGHTS and CDR2 as YDEGEE, both from the germline V gene.

Sequenced material: peripheral blood, taken on day 0 of AZD1222 vaccination. This sequence was found in an adult in good health. The receptor chain draws on TRBV5-8 and TRBJ1-2; no D segment can be confidently identified. The CDR3 in this case is CASSLGPSNYGYTF. The nucleotide sequence is TGTGCCAGCAGCTTGGGTCCCTCTAACTATGGCTACACCTTC.